These 18 T cell receptor beta chains were sequenced from one sample in a study of cytomegalovirus exposure and HLA in healthy donors. PCR employed 60 Vbeta and 13 Jbeta primers. The data were produced by immunoSEQ multiplex PCR, yet TCRdb's version contains in-frame clones alone and is incomplete. The sample lists about 120,000 clones, around four fifths seen once, with 15% to 25% in the top ten. What was sequenced was PBMCs. The receptors stem from a man between 18 and 35 years old in good health and CMV-seropositive.

There are a few counts of this clone. The rearrangement uses TRBV4-1 and TRBJ1-1; no firm D call. The V gene's germline CDR1 is MGHRA and CDR2 YSYEKL. The CDR3 extends over 12 amino acids. V gave up 3 bases and J gave up 8 bases, with 10 bases separating them. The CDR3 bases are TGCGCCAGCAGCCACGGTACCCCCGAAGCTTTCTTT. This encodes CASSHGTPEAFF.

This clone was seen more than once but under ten times. DNA of the CDR3: TGTGCCTGGAGTGGGACTCGCGGGGGCTACAAAAACATTCAGTACTTC. It codes for CAWSGTRGGYKNIQYF. V and J are TRBV30 and TRBJ2-4; TRBD2 is a possible D gene (7 bases). The CDR3 has 16 residues. Looked up from germline, CDR1 is GTSNPN and CDR2 is SVGIG (reference sequence). Trimming removed 1 base from V and 3 bases from J, with 16 bases in between.

The chain employs TRBV4-1 and TRBJ2-5, with D possibly matching TRBD2 (7 bases). Trimming removed 1 base from V and 5 bases from J, with 11 bases in between. The CDR3 is 14 amino acids. The germline V gene encodes CDR1 MGHRA and CDR2 YSYEKL. CDR3 protein: CASSQAGGMETQYF. The CDR3, as DNA: TGCGCCAGCAGCCAAGCGGGGGGCATGGAGACCCAGTACTTC.

V gene TRBV28 combines with J gene TRBJ1-2, with D unresolved. The CDR3 length is 12 residues. Germline lookup yields CDR1 MDHEN and CDR2 SYDVKM. Trimming took 3 bases from V and 4 from J, leaving 6 bases between them. The CDR3 sequence is CASSFRVYGYTF. The CDR3, as DNA: TGTGCCAGCAGTTTCCGGGTCTATGGCTACACCTTC.

The genes are TRBV19 and TRBJ1-2, with D unclear. The CDR3 has 15 amino acids. Germline lookup yields CDR1 LNHDA and CDR2 SQIVND (reference sequence). V was shortened by 2 bases and J by 2 bases, with 12 bases between the two germline ends. The CDR3: CASSIQGDGNYGYTF. In DNA form, the CDR3 reads TGTGCCAGTAGTATACAAGGCGACGGGAACTATGGCTACACCTTC. The variable domain in full, with the rest retrieved from reference TRBV19 and TRBJ1-2, is DGGITQSPKYLFRKEGQNVTLSCEQNLNHDAMYWYRQDPGQGLRLIYYSQIVNDFQKGDIAEGYSVSREKKESFPLTVTSAQKNPTAFYLCASSIQGDGNYGYTFGSGTRLTVV.

The CDR3 reads CASSTAGTTNYGYTF. CDR3 DNA sequence: TGTGCCAGCAGCACCGCCGGGACTACCAACTATGGCTACACCTTC. This chain links TRBV5-4 with TRBJ1-2; D is perhaps TRBD1 (5 bases). CDR1 is SGHNT and CDR2 is YYREEE in the germline V gene (reference sequence). Trimming left V 4 bases short and J 2 bases short, with 15 bases between. There are 15 residues in the CDR3. The full variable domain, in which reference TRBV5-4 and TRBJ1-2 provide the parts outside the CDR3, is ETGVTQSPTHLIKTRGQQVTLRCSSQSGHNTVSWYQQALGQGPQFIFQYYREEENGRGNFPPRFSGLQFPNYSSELNVNALELDDSALYLCASSTAGTTNYGYTFGSGTRLTVV.

The V and J genes are TRBV5-1 and TRBJ2-5, with a tentative D call TRBD1 (5 bases). The J call may be in error: the DNA end matches TRBJ2-7 better. This CDR3 comprises 14 residues. Germline assignment: CDR1 SGHRS and CDR2 YFSETQ. CDR3 in amino acids: CASSFLGVDSEQYF. Written as DNA, the CDR3 is TGCGCCAGCAGCTTTCTTGGGGTAGACAGCGAGCAGTACTTC.

This chain links TRBV18 with TRBJ2-7, with 12 bases identical to TRBD1. V was pared by 3 bases and J by 1 base, with 7 bases of the junction left unmatched. CDR1 is KGHSH, CDR2 LQKENI, per germline. This CDR3 comprises 17 residues. CDR3 sequence (DNA): TGTGCCAGCTCACCGGGACAGGGGGCCTACCCATCCTACGAGCAGTACTTC. This sequence encodes CASSPGQGAYPSYEQYF.

The genes are TRBV11-2 and TRBJ2-5; TRBD1 matches 7 bases. The CDR3 is 16 residues long. V dropped 2 bases and J dropped 4; count of bases not matched to a gene: 10. The germline gives CDR1 SGHAT, CDR2 FQNNGV. The CDR3 DNA sequence: TGTGCCAGCAGCTTACTCCCCGGGACAGCCCGAGAGACCCAGTACTTC. This translates into CASSLLPGTARETQYF.

This chain uses TRBV14 with TRBJ2-5; D remains ambiguous. Per the germline V gene, CDR1 is SGHDN and CDR2 is FVKESK. Trimming removed 1 base from V and 2 bases from J, with 14 bases in between. The CDR3 loop spans 16 amino acids. CDR3 sequence: CASSQVASPLQETQYF. In nucleotides, the CDR3 is TGTGCCAGCAGCCAAGTAGCCAGTCCCCTTCAAGAGACCCAGTACTTC. The variable domain in full, completed from reference TRBV14 and TRBJ2-5, reads EAGVTQFPSHSVIEKGQTVTLRCDPISGHDNLYWYRRVMGKEIKFLLHFVKESKQDESGMPNNRFLAERTGGTYSTLKVQPAELEDSGVYFCASSQVASPLQETQYFGPGTRLLVL.

This chain connects TRBV4-1 to TRBJ2-2; D may be TRBD1 (6 bases). The germline gives CDR1 MGHRA, CDR2 YSYEKL. The CDR3 extends over 18 amino acids. V dropped 3 bases and J dropped 3 bases, with 20 bases sitting between them. DNA for the CDR3: TGCGCCAGCAGCCACCCATTAACCGGGACAAAAGACACCGGGGAGCTGTTTTTT. It codes for CASSHPLTGTKDTGELFF.

The table lists this clone with a few counts. The CDR3 here is CSVEFRQEANYGYTF. The CDR3 nucleotides are TGCAGCGTTGAATTTCGGCAGGAGGCCAACTATGGCTACACCTTC. The chain recombines TRBV29-1 with TRBJ1-2; no clear D gene. From germline, CDR1 is SQVTM and CDR2 ANQGSEA. Trimming removed 2 bases at V and 2 bases at J, with 15 bases between. This CDR3 is 15 amino acids long.

The chain is built from TRBV7-3 and TRBJ2-1; possibly TRBD1 for D (5 bases). V lost 3 bases, J lost 4 bases, and 10 bases lay in between. This CDR3 is 14 amino acids long. Per the germline V gene, CDR1 is SGHTA and CDR2 is FQGTGA. CDR3 loop: CASSLGQGYNEQFF. The CDR3 DNA reads TGTGCCAGCAGCTTGGGGCAGGGTTACAATGAGCAGTTCTTC.

V and J are TRBV30 and TRBJ2-7; the D gene is possibly TRBD1 (6 bases). The germline gives CDR1 GTSNPN, CDR2 SVGIG (reference sequence). The CDR3 covers 13 residues. V lost 0 bases to trimming and J lost 3 bases, with 9 bases between them. The CDR3 coding sequence is TGTGCCTGGAGTGTAGTGGGACACTACGAGCAGTACTTC. Translating it yields CAWSVVGHYEQYF.

In this sample, this clone turned up once. V is TRBV4-1 and J is TRBJ2-5; TRBD1 might be the D (6 bases). Germline V gene data show CDR1 as MGHRA and CDR2 as YSYEKL. CDR3 size: 15 residues. Between the trimmed V and J ends, which lost 3 bases and 1 base, there was a span of 12 bases. CDR3 nucleotides: TGCGCCAGCAGCCATCCGACAGGCCTCCAAGAGACCCAGTACTTC. Translated: CASSHPTGLQETQYF.

Comments on this clone: The sample contains more than one DNA sequence encoding this CDR3. CDR3: CASSFVRGGRDEQFF. CDR3 nucleotide sequence: TGTGCCAGCAGTTTTGTGCGGGGGGGCAGGGATGAGCAGTTCTTC. This chain links TRBV27 with TRBJ2-1; 9 nucleotides agree with TRBD2. Trimming removed 3 bases from V and 8 bases from J; junction bases left unmatched: 8. Germline CDR1 reads MNHEY; CDR2 reads SMNVEV (reference sequence). This CDR3 region has 15 residues.

CDR3 sequence (DNA): TGTGCCAGCAGCTTAGCGGGACAGGGGGGAACTGAGGGTGAAAAACTGTTTTTT. It translates to CASSLAGQGGTEGEKLFF. V gene TRBV7-9 combines with J gene TRBJ1-4; 11 bases line up with TRBD1. The CDR3 has 18 amino acids. J lost 7 bases, V lost 0 bases, and 10 bases had no gene match. Germline V gene data show CDR1 as SEHNR and CDR2 as FQNEAQ (reference sequence).

On this clone itself: Mismatch with germline at one junction end may stem from a read error. The chain uses TRBV7-9 and TRBJ2-1; D gene ambiguous. Per germline, CDR1 SEHNR and CDR2 FQNEAQ (reference sequence). The CDR3 is made up of 12 amino acids. The CDR3, as DNA: TGTTCCAGCAGCTTATCCAGCAATGAGCAGTTCTTC. Protein sequence: CSSSLSSNEQFF.